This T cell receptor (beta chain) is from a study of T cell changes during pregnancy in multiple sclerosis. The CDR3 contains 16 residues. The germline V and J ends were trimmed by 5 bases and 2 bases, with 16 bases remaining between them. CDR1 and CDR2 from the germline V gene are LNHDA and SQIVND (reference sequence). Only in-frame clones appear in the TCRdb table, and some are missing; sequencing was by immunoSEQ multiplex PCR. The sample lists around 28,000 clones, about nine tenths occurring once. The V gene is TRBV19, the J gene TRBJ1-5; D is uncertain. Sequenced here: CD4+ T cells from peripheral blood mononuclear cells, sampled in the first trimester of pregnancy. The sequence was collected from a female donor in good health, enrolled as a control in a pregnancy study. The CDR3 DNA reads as TGTGCCAGTAGTTATAGTTCGGGAGTGGGCAATCAGCCCCAGCATTTT. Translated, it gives CASSYSSGVGNQPQHF.